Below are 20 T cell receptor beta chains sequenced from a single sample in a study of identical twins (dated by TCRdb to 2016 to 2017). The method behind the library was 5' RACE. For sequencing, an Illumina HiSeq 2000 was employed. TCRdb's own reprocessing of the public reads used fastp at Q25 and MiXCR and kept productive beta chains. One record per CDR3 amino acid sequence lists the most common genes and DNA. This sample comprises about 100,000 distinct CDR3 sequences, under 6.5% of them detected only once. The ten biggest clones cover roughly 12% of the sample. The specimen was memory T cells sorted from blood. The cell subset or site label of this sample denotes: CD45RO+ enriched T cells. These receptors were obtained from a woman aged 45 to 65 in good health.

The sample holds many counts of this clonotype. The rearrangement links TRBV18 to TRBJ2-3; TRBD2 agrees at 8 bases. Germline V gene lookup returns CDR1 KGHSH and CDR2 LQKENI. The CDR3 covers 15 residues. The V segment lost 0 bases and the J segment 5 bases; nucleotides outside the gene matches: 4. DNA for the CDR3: TGTGCCAGCTCACCACCCAGCGGGAGCGTAGATACGCAGTATTTT. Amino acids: CASSPPSGSVDTQYF.

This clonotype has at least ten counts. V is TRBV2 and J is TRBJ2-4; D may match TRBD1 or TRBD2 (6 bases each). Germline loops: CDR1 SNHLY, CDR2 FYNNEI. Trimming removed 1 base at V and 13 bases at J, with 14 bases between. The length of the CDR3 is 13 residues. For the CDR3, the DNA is TGTGCCAGCAGTGAAGTGAGGAGGGGGGACCAGTACTTC. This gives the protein CASSEVRRGDQYF.

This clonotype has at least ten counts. In nucleotides, the CDR3 is TGTGCCAGCATCTTCAGGGGGAAAGGAGAGACCCAGTACTTC. This gives the protein CASIFRGKGETQYF. V usage is TRBV6-1 and J usage is TRBJ2-5, with 7 bases identical to TRBD1. This CDR3 is 14 amino acids long. V was pared by 7 bases and J by 4 bases, with 9 bases of the junction left unmatched. The V gene's germline CDR1 is MNHNS and CDR2 SASEGT.

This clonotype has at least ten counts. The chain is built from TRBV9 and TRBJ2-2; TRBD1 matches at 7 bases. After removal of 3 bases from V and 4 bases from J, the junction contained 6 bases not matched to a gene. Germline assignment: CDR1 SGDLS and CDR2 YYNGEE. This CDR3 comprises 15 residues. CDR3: CASSAPGGGTGELFF. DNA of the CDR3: TGTGCCAGCAGCGCTCCAGGGGGTGGCACCGGGGAGCTGTTTTTT.

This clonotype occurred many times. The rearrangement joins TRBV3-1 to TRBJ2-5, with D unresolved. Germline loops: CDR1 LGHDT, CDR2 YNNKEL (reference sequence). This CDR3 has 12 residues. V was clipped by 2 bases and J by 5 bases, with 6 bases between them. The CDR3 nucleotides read TGTGCCAGCAGCCAATACACGGAGACCCAGTACTTC. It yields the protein CASSQYTETQYF.

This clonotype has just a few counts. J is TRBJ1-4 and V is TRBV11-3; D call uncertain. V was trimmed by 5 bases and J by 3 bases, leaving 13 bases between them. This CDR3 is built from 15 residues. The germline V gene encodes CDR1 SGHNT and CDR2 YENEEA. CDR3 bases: TGTGCCAGCAGCCGAAGTGTTCTGGCTAATGAAAAACTGTTTTTT. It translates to CASSRSVLANEKLFF.

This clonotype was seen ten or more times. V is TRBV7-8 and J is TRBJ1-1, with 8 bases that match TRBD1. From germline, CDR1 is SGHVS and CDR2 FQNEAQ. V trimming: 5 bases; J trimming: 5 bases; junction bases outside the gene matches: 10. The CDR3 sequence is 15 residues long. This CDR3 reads CASSAFQGAGTEAFF. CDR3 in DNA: TGTGCCAGCAGCGCCTTTCAGGGGGCGGGAACTGAAGCTTTCTTT.

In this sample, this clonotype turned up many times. This chain's CDR3 is CASRRGRSSGNTIYF. The CDR3 DNA follows: TGTGCCAGCAGGAGGGGAAGGAGCTCTGGAAACACCATATATTTT. V is TRBV6-5 and J is TRBJ1-3, with a weak D call TRBD1 (5 bases). This CDR3 spans 15 amino acids. V was cut by 6 bases and J by 0 bases, with 12 bases left in between. Germline lookup yields CDR1 MNHEY and CDR2 SVGAGI.

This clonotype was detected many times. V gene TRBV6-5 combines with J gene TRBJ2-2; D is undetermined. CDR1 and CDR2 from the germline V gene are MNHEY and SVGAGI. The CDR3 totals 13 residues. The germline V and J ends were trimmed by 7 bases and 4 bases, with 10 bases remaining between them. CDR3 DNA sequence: TGTGCCAGCATCTCCCGAGGCACCGGGGAGCTGTTTTTT. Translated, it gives CASISRGTGELFF.

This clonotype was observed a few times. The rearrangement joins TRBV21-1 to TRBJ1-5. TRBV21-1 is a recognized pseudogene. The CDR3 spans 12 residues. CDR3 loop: CASSKVRTPQHF. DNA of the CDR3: TGTGCCAGCAGCAAAGTAAGAACTCCCCAGCATTTT.

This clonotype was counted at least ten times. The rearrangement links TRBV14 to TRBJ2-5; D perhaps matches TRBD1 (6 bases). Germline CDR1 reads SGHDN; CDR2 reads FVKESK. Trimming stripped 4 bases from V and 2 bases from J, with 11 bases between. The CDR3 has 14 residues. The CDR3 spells CASSPWTAQETQYF. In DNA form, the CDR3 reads TGTGCCAGCAGCCCTTGGACAGCTCAAGAGACCCAGTACTTC. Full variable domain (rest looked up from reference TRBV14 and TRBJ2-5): EAGVTQFPSHSVIEKGQTVTLRCDPISGHDNLYWYRRVMGKEIKFLLHFVKESKQDESGMPNNRFLAERTGGTYSTLKVQPAELEDSGVYFCASSPWTAQETQYFGPGTRLLVL.

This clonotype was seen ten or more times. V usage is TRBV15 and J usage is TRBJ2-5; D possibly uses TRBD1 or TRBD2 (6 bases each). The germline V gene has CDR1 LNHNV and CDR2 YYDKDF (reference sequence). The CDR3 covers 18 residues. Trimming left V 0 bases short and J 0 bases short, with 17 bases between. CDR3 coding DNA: TGTGCCACCAGCAGAGATTTAGGGGGGACCAGATACCAAGAGACCCAGTACTTC. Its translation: CATSRDLGGTRYQETQYF.

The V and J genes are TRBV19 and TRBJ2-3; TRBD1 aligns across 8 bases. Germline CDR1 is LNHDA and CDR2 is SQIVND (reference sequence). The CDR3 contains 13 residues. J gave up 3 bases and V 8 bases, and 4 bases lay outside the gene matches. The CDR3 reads CASSGGVTDTQYF. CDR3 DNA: TGTGCCAGTTCAGGGGGCGTGACAGATACGCAGTATTTT.

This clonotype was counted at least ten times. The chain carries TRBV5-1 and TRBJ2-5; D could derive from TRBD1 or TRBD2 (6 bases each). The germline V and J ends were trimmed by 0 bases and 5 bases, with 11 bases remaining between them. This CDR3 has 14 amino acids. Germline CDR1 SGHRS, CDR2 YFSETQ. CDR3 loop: CASSLEGGSETQYF. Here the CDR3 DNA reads TGCGCCAGCAGCTTGGAGGGGGGATCGGAGACCCAGTACTTC.

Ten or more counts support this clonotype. CDR3 in DNA: TGTGCCAGCAGCGTAGATCCGGGAATGGCACCTTTAGCCCTCCACTTT. It codes for CASSVDPGMAPLALHF. J is TRBJ1-6 and V is TRBV9; D is unresolved. This CDR3 region has 16 residues. Germline V lookup: CDR1 SGDLS, CDR2 YYNGEE. The germline V and J ends were trimmed by 0 bases and 14 bases, with 21 bases remaining between them.

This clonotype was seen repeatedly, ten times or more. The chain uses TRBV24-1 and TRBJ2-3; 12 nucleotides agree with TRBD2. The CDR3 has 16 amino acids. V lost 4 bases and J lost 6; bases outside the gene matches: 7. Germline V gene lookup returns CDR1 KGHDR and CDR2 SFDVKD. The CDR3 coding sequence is TGTGCCACCAGTGACCAAAGACTAGCGGGAGTTGATACGCAGTATTTT. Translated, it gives CATSDQRLAGVDTQYF.

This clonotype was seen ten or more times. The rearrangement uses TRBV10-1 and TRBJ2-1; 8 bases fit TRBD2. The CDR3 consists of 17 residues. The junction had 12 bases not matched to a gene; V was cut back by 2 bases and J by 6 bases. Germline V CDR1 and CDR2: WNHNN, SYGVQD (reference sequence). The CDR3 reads CASSEPPQAGAANEQFF. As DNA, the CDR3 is TGCGCCAGCAGTGAGCCCCCCCAAGCGGGAGCCGCCAATGAGCAGTTCTTC.

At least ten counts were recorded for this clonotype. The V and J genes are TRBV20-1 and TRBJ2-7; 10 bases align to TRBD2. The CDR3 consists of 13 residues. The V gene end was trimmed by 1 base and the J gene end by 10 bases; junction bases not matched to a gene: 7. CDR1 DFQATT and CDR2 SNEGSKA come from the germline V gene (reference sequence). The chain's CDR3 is CSARVPASGSQYF. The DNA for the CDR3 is TGCAGTGCTAGAGTCCCGGCTAGCGGGAGTCAGTACTTC.

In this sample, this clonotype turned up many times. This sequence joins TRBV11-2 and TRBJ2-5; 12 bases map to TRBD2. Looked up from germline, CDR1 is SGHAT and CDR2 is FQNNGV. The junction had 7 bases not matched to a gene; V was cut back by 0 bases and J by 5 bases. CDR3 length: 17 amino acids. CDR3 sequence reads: CASSLDGGLAGGETQYF. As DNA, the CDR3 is TGTGCCAGCAGCTTAGATGGCGGGCTAGCGGGAGGGGAGACCCAGTACTTC.

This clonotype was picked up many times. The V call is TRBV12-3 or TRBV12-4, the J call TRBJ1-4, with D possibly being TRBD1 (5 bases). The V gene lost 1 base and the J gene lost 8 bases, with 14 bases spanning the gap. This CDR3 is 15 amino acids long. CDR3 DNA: TGTGCCAGCAGTTTAGGGGGCCTACGAAGCGAAAAACTGTTTTTT. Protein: CASSLGGLRSEKLFF.